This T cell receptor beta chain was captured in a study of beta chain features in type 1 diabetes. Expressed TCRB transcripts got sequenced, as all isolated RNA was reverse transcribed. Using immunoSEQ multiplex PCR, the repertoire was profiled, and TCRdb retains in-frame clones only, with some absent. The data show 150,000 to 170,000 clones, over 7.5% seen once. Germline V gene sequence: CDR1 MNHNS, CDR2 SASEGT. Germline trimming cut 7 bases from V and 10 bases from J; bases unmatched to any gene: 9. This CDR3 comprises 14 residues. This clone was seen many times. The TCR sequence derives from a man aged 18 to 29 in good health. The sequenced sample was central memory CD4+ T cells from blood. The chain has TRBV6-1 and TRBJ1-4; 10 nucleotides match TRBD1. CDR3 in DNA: TGTGCCAGCACCACCGGGACAGGGGTTGGAAAACTGTTTTTT. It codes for CASTTGTGVGKLFF.